This T cell receptor beta chain derives from a study of cytomegalovirus exposure and HLA in healthy donors. Study-level findings and limits: Later work found that TCR association rates differed between HLA loci; DRB1 had the most and HLA-C the fewest.

The table lists this clone with a count of one. Its antigen is as yet unknown. PCR involved 60 Vbeta and 13 Jbeta primers. Clones were sequenced by immunoSEQ multiplex PCR, and TCRdb holds only the in-frame ones, with some missing. The data show under 200,000 clones, roughly 77% seen once. The clonotype was recovered from a male donor in good health and CMV-seropositive. Sequences were obtained from PBMCs.

The CDR3 here is CASSVGRASANTGELFF. The CDR3 region has the DNA TGTGCCAGCAGCGTAGGAAGGGCTAGCGCGAACACCGGGGAGCTGTTTTTT. The chain links TRBV9 to TRBJ2-2, with D tentatively TRBD2 (6 bases). This CDR3 has 17 residues. The ends were cut back, 0 bases at V and 0 bases at J, with 12 bases in the middle. Germline CDR1 is SGDLS and CDR2 is YYNGEE.